One and the same sample provided the 4 T cell receptor beta chains below, sequenced in a study of beta chain features in type 1 diabetes. The whole isolated RNA underwent reverse transcription, so sequencing captured expressed TCRB transcripts. The table came from immunoSEQ multiplex PCR; TCRdb's copy has only in-frame clones and leaves some out. The sample shows some 150,000 clones, around 51% of them seen only once. Material: Tregs from blood. These receptors were taken from a man between 18 and 35 years old in good health.

The chain couples TRBV7-2 to TRBJ2-7; no clear D. Germline loops: CDR1 SGHTA, CDR2 FQGNSA. The V end lost 3 bases, the J end lost 2 bases, and 8 bases lay between the germline ends. The CDR3 extends over 13 amino acids. The CDR3 is CASSFQAAYEQYF. In DNA form, the CDR3 reads TGTGCCAGCAGCTTCCAGGCTGCCTACGAGCAGTACTTC.

In this sample, this clone turned up a few times. The chain joins TRBV30 to TRBJ2-7; no clear D. The CDR3 has 11 residues. Per germline, CDR1 GTSNPN and CDR2 SVGIG (reference sequence). V was trimmed by 1 base and J by 7 bases, leaving 8 bases between them. The CDR3 region is CAWSAPREQYF. CDR3 coding DNA: TGTGCCTGGAGTGCCCCGAGGGAGCAGTACTTC. The complete variable domain, with remaining parts taken from reference TRBV30 and TRBJ2-7, reads SQTIHQWPATLVQPVGSPLSLECTVEGTSNPNLYWYRQAAGRGLQLLFYSVGIGQISSEVPQNLSASRPQDRQFILSSKKLLLSDSGFYLCAWSAPREQYFGPGTRLTVT.

The chain carries TRBV28 and TRBJ1-5; D is ambiguous. The CDR3 is made up of 13 amino acids. Trimming stripped 9 bases from V and 6 bases from J, with 15 bases between. Germline CDR1 is MDHEN and CDR2 is SYDVKM. CDR3 in amino acids: CASTKLFVQPQHF. For the CDR3, the DNA is TGTGCCAGTACCAAACTCTTCGTTCAGCCCCAGCATTTT.

This clone was found once. This chain joins TRBV6-5 and TRBJ1-5, with 7 bases lining up with TRBD1. Germline V gene data show CDR1 as MNHEY and CDR2 as SVGAGI. This CDR3 has 14 amino acids. V shed 10 bases, J shed 2 bases, and the junction held 8 bases outside the gene matches. The CDR3 region is CATHRGFGNQPQHF. CDR3 coding DNA: TGTGCCACCCACAGGGGCTTCGGCAATCAGCCCCAGCATTTT.